This is a list of T cell receptor beta chains from one sample in a study of blood T cell repertoires in COVID-19. Profiled with immunoSEQ multiplex PCR; TCRdb holds only in-frame clones, not every one. The sample contains around 64,000 clones, just over 85% of which appear only once. Sequenced material: peripheral blood. These receptor sequences come from a man in his fifties with active COVID-19. CDR3s include the opening cysteine and the closing phenylalanine or tryptophan. The D gene is left open where the match is weak. Part of the rows lack a size; the others show once, few, many or a class for expanded clones.

v_call	d_call	j_call	clone_size	cdr3_aa	cdr3_nt
TRBV6-5	TRBD2	TRBJ2-3	once	CASRLAAGGLDTQYF	TGTGCCAGCAGACTAGCTGCGGGAGGGCTGGATACGCAGTATTTT
TRBV10-3	.	TRBJ1-2	.	CATRNLYGYTF	TGTGCCACTAGGAATCTATATGGCTACACCTTC
TRBV19	.	TRBJ1-1	few	CASSIQYRDPEAFF	TGTGCCAGTAGTATTCAGTACAGGGATCCTGAAGCTTTCTTT
TRBV21-1	.	TRBJ2-1	once	CASTFTGTSGGWRSYNEQFF	TGTGCCAGCACATTCACCGGGACTAGCGGGGGGTGGCGCTCCTACAATGAGCAGTTCTTC
TRBV7-2	.	TRBJ2-3	.	CASSPGGAATQYF	TGTGCCAGCAGCCCCGGGGGTGCGGCTACGCAGTATTTT
TRBV29-1	TRBD1	TRBJ2-7	.	CSVAVTQGTEQYF	TGCAGCGTGGCCGTAACACAGGGGACCGAGCAGTACTTC
TRBV19	.	TRBJ2-1	.	CASSESRNEQFF	TGTGCCAGTAGTGAGTCGCGCAATGAGCAGTTCTTC
TRBV6-5	.	TRBJ2-7	.	CASSLRAGWNEQYF	TGTGCCAGCAGTTTAAGGGCAGGGTGGAACGAGCAGTACTTC
TRBV6-5	TRBD1	TRBJ1-5	few	CASSYTGDGNQPQHF	TGTGCCAGCAGTTATACAGGGGACGGGAATCAGCCCCAGCATTTT
TRBV24-1	TRBD1	TRBJ2-1	.	CATSQGAIMYNEQFF	TGTGCCACTAGTCAGGGGGCCATAATGTACAATGAGCAGTTCTTC
TRBV11-2	TRBD2	TRBJ2-3	.	CASSEGTSGSTDTQYF	TGTGCCAGCAGCGAAGGGACTAGCGGGAGCACAGATACGCAGTATTTT
TRBV7-2	TRBD2	TRBJ2-2	.	CASKRVGTSGTSTGELFF	TGTGCCAGCAAACGCGTTGGGACTAGCGGTACTTCCACCGGGGAGCTGTTTTTT
TRBV9	TRBD2	TRBJ2-1	.	CASSHPRGGAGNEQFF	TGTGCCAGCAGCCACCCCCGGGGGGGGGCCGGTAATGAGCAGTTCTTC
TRBV30	.	TRBJ2-7	.	CAWTRGTYEQYF	TGTGCCTGGACGCGCGGGACCTACGAGCAGTACTTC
TRBV5-6	.	TRBJ2-3	.	CASSLVAVPDTQYF	TGTGCCAGCAGCTTGGTAGCGGTCCCAGATACGCAGTATTTT
TRBV28	.	TRBJ1-2	once	CASGHHGYTF	TGTGCCAGCGGACACCACGGCTACACCTTC
TRBV4-3	.	TRBJ2-3	.	CASSQAQYFGDTQYF	TGCGCCAGCAGCCAAGCCCAATATTTCGGAGATACGCAGTATTTT
TRBV6-6	TRBD2	TRBJ2-7	.	CASSDPAGGYEQYF	TGTGCCAGCAGTGACCCAGCGGGGGGCTACGAGCAGTACTTC
TRBV12-3/TRBV12-4	.	TRBJ2-7	.	CASSSKEPYEQYF	TGTGCCAGCAGTTCGAAGGAGCCCTACGAGCAGTACTTC
TRBV27	.	TRBJ2-7	.	CASSSAKRGSLYEQYF	TGTGCCAGCAGTTCCGCCAAGAGAGGTTCTCTCTACGAGCAGTACTTC
TRBV9	.	TRBJ1-5	once	CASSVDQGHNQPQHF	TGTGCCAGCAGCGTAGATCAGGGACACAATCAGCCCCAGCATTTT
TRBV3-1/TRBV3-2	TRBD2	TRBJ2-5	once	CASSQGGGAETQYF	TGTGCCAGCAGCCAAGGCGGGGGGGCAGAGACCCAGTACTTC
TRBV18	TRBD1	TRBJ1-2	.	CASSPSTGRVYGYTF	TGTGCCAGCTCACCGTCGACAGGGCGTGTCTATGGCTACACCTTC
TRBV3-1/TRBV3-2	TRBD1	TRBJ1-6	.	CASSLGQAYSPLHF	TGTGCCAGCAGCCTGGGACAGGCCTATTCACCCCTCCACTTT
TRBV4-1	.	TRBJ1-4	.	CASSQALGGAGGEKLFF	TGCGCCAGCAGCCAAGCCTTGGGGGGGGCGGGAGGAGAAAAACTGTTTTTT
TRBV28	TRBD1	TRBJ1-6	.	CASRGTGTLSLHF	TGTGCCAGCAGGGGGACAGGGACCTTAAGCCTCCACTTT
TRBV9	.	TRBJ2-7	.	CASSVGQGPLEQYF	TGTGCCAGCAGCGTAGGGCAGGGCCCACTCGAGCAGTACTTC
TRBV11-3	.	TRBJ2-7	.	CASSLPLTTPPLESEQYF	TGTGCCAGCAGCTTACCCTTAACCACCCCCCCACTAGAATCCGAGCAGTACTTC
TRBV3-1/TRBV3-2	TRBD2	TRBJ2-1	few	CASSQGLADYNEQFF	TGTGCCAGCAGCCAGGGACTAGCGGACTACAATGAGCAGTTCTTC
TRBV27	TRBD1	TRBJ1-2	.	CASSPRQGHGYTF	TGTGCCAGCAGTCCCCGACAGGGGCATGGCTACACCTTC
TRBV18	TRBD2	TRBJ2-7	.	CASSYGTSGNYEQYF	TGTGCCAGCTCCTACGGGACTAGCGGAAATTACGAGCAGTACTTC
TRBV6-1	.	TRBJ1-5	.	CASSEALRQDLNQPQHF	TGTGCCAGCAGTGAAGCGCTGAGACAGGACCTCAATCAGCCCCAGCATTTT
TRBV27	.	TRBJ2-2	.	CASSYPRGELFF	TGTGCCAGCAGCTACCCTCGGGGGGAGCTGTTTTTT
TRBV5-1	.	TRBJ1-2	.	CASTPGGSNYGYTF	TGCGCCAGCACCCCGGGGGGCTCAAACTATGGCTACACCTTC
TRBV6-5	.	TRBJ1-2	.	CASSSLGQPTYGYTF	TGTGCCAGCTCCTCGCTTGGACAGCCTACCTATGGCTACACCTTC
TRBV30	.	TRBJ1-4	once	CAWSNTGPEKLFF	TGTGCCTGGAGTAATACAGGGCCTGAAAAACTGTTTTTT
TRBV18	.	TRBJ2-7	.	CASFRGGQGTSEQYF	TGTGCCAGCTTCCGGGGGGGACAGGGAACCAGCGAGCAGTACTTC
TRBV14	.	TRBJ2-7	.	CASSHSRGGLRRGYYEQYF	TGTGCCAGCAGCCACTCTCGGGGAGGACTAAGAAGGGGCTACTACGAGCAGTACTTC
TRBV28	.	TRBJ2-1	.	CASSPPSSYNEQFF	TGTGCCAGCAGCCCCCCGAGCTCCTACAATGAGCAGTTCTTC
TRBV5-4	TRBD2	TRBJ2-3	.	CASSRVLSGDTDTQYF	TGTGCCAGCAGCCGCGTACTTAGCGGGGACACAGATACGCAGTATTTT
TRBV19	TRBD2	TRBJ2-4	.	CASTRGGTNIQYF	TGTGCCAGTACCCGCGGGGGGACAAACATTCAGTACTTC
TRBV7-9	.	TRBJ2-7	.	CASSSRGPYEQYF	TGTGCCAGCAGCTCCAGGGGTCCCTACGAGCAGTACTTC
TRBV9	.	TRBJ2-1	.	CASSVGTGFDNEQFF	TGTGCCAGCAGCGTAGGAACAGGGTTCGACAATGAGCAGTTCTTC
TRBV9	TRBD2	TRBJ2-5	.	CASSPWGGQQETQYF	TGTGCCAGCAGCCCATGGGGGGGTCAACAAGAGACCCAGTACTTC
TRBV6-6	.	TRBJ1-1	.	CASSYSKAVTEAFF	TGTGCCAGCAGTTACTCGAAGGCGGTCACTGAAGCTTTCTTT
TRBV4-1	TRBD2	TRBJ2-5	.	CASSPSLAGGGETQYF	TGCGCCAGCAGCCCCTCGCTAGCGGGGGGGGGAGAGACCCAGTACTTC
TRBV4-3	.	TRBJ2-3	few	CASSPQGSGDTDTQYF	TGCGCCAGCAGCCCCCAAGGAAGCGGAGACACAGATACGCAGTATTTT
TRBV24-1	.	TRBJ2-3	.	CATSDTGGASTDTQYF	TGTGCCACCAGTGATACAGGGGGGGCTAGCACAGATACGCAGTATTTT
TRBV9	TRBD2	TRBJ2-2	.	CASTRTSFAGELFF	TGTGCCAGCACCAGGACTAGCTTCGCCGGGGAGCTGTTTTTT
TRBV4-1	TRBD2	TRBJ2-5	.	CASSPDGGGEEETQYF	TGCGCCAGCAGCCCTGACGGCGGGGGGGAAGAAGAGACCCAGTACTTC
TRBV18	.	TRBJ2-3	.	CASSPIGGTDTQYF	TGTGCCAGCTCACCAATCGGTGGTACAGATACGCAGTATTTT
TRBV28	.	TRBJ2-1	once	CASSLYGSPNEQFF	TGTGCCAGCAGTTTATACGGGAGTCCCAATGAGCAGTTCTTC
TRBV7-3	.	TRBJ2-1	once	CASSLTSYYNEQFF	TGTGCCAGCAGCTTAACGAGCTATTACAATGAGCAGTTCTTC
TRBV3-1/TRBV3-2	TRBD2	TRBJ2-1	.	CASTPLAGGDNEQFF	TGTGCCAGCACTCCGCTAGCGGGGGGGGACAATGAGCAGTTCTTC
TRBV19	.	TRBJ2-1	.	CASSRTVANEQFF	TGTGCCAGTAGTAGGACAGTAGCTAATGAGCAGTTCTTC
TRBV5-1	.	TRBJ2-1	.	CASSKEPPRNEQFF	TGCGCCAGCAGCAAGGAGCCTCCGAGGAATGAGCAGTTCTTC
TRBV2	.	TRBJ1-4	.	CASSEDRVSEKLFF	TGTGCCAGCAGTGAAGACAGGGTGAGCGAAAAACTGTTTTTT
TRBV12-3/TRBV12-4	.	TRBJ1-1	.	CASSLQRNTEAFF	TGTGCCAGCAGTTTGCAGCGGAACACTGAAGCTTTCTTT
TRBV10-1	.	TRBJ2-4	.	CASSDRGSLAKNIQYF	TGCGCCAGCAGTGACCGGGGTTCTCTAGCCAAAAACATTCAGTACTTC
TRBV28	TRBD1	TRBJ1-2	.	CASSLGGGAGGHYGYTF	TGTGCCAGCAGTTTAGGAGGAGGCGCAGGGGGCCACTATGGCTACACCTTC